These 10 T cell receptor beta chains were sequenced from one sample in a study of T cells in localized non-small cell lung cancer. Sequencing was performed with immunoSEQ multiplex PCR; in TCRdb, only in-frame clones are kept and a portion is missing. This sample has 40,000 to 65,000 clones, with over 70% found just once. This specimen was peripheral blood mononuclear cells, taken before any cancer treatment. The receptors come from a man aged 35-69 years with stage III lung adenocarcinoma.

The V call is TRBV29-1, the J call TRBJ2-1; the match to TRBD2 covers 7 bases. The CDR3 runs 12 residues. J lost 3 bases, V lost 6 bases, and 2 bases had no gene match. Germline-derived CDR1 and CDR2 are SQVTM and ANQGSEA. In DNA, the CDR3 is TGCAGCGTAGAGCGGGACTACAATGAGCAGTTCTTC. It codes for CSVERDYNEQFF.

V usage is TRBV5-6 and J usage is TRBJ2-1; 13 bases are a match to TRBD2. The germline V gene encodes CDR1 SGHDT and CDR2 YYEEEE. V shed 5 bases and J 1 base; nucleotides not matched to a gene: 6. The length of the CDR3 is 17 residues. The DNA of the CDR3 is TGTGCCAGCAGATGGACTAGCGGGAGTATATCCTACAATGAGCAGTTCTTC. As protein: CASRWTSGSISYNEQFF.

The rearrangement uses TRBV5-1 and TRBJ2-5; TRBD2 aligns across 8 bases. The germline V gene has CDR1 SGHRS and CDR2 YFSETQ. The junction had 6 bases not matched to a gene; V was cut back by 3 bases and J by 2 bases. The CDR3 totals 15 residues. CDR3 in DNA: TGCGCCAGCAGCTCGCCGGGACTAGGGCAAGAGACCCAGTACTTC. Protein product: CASSSPGLGQETQYF.

This clone occurred a few times. J is TRBJ2-7 and V is TRBV6-5; perhaps D is TRBD1 or TRBD2 (5 bases each). Germline-derived CDR1 and CDR2 are MNHEY and SVGAGI. The CDR3 sequence is 15 residues long. Trimming removed 4 bases from V and 0 bases from J, with 13 bases in between. This CDR3 is CASSSRDGSSYEQYF. The CDR3 nucleotides are TGTGCCAGCAGTTCCCGGGACGGCAGCTCCTACGAGCAGTACTTC.

This clone was observed a single time. This CDR3 reads CASSLRGSRGYTF. DNA of the CDR3: TGTGCCAGCAGTTTGAGGGGGTCTCGGGGCTACACCTTC. The chain couples TRBV27 to TRBJ1-2; possible D gene TRBD1, 6 bases. Germline V gene data show CDR1 as MNHEY and CDR2 as SMNVEV (reference sequence). Trimming shortened V by 3 bases and J by 8 bases, and 13 bases separated the two germline ends. The length of the CDR3 is 13 residues.

V and J are TRBV11-2 and TRBJ2-7, with TRBD1 identical over 9 bases. V trimming: 3 bases; J trimming: 2 bases; junction bases outside the gene matches: 2. Per germline, CDR1 SGHAT and CDR2 FQNNGV. The CDR3 is made up of 14 amino acids. In DNA, the CDR3 is TGTGCCAGCAGCTTGTACAGGGGGCCCTACGAGCAGTACTTC. Protein: CASSLYRGPYEQYF.

V and J are TRBV14 and TRBJ2-5, with D possibly being TRBD2 (6 bases). Germline V gene sequence: CDR1 SGHDN, CDR2 FVKESK. This CDR3 spans 15 amino acids. Trimming removed 1 base from V and 5 bases from J, with 14 bases in between. As DNA, the CDR3 is TGTGCCAGCAGCCAAGGATGGGGCGCGGGGGAGACCCAGTACTTC. This codes for CASSQGWGAGETQYF.

This clone appeared a single time. V and J are TRBV6-6 and TRBJ2-7; D is perhaps TRBD1 (5 bases). Trimming stripped 0 bases from V and 2 bases from J, with 11 bases between. Germline CDR1 and CDR2: MNHNY and SVGAGI (reference sequence). The CDR3 spans 15 residues. The CDR3 sequence: CASSYSSVGAYEQYF. In DNA, the CDR3 is TGTGCCAGCAGTTACTCGTCTGTAGGGGCCTACGAGCAGTACTTC.

This chain connects TRBV7-7 to TRBJ1-5, with a weak D call TRBD1 (6 bases). V dropped 5 bases and J dropped 7 bases, with 12 bases sitting between them. CDR1 and CDR2 (germline): SSHAT, FNYEAQ (reference sequence). The CDR3 runs 13 residues. CDR3: CASSPSTGQPQHF. The CDR3, as DNA: TGTGCCAGCAGCCCGTCGACAGGACAGCCCCAGCATTTT.

V and J are TRBV9 and TRBJ2-1; a possible D gene is TRBD2 (7 bases). V lost 6 bases, J lost 2 bases, and 18 bases lay in between. Germline loops: CDR1 SGDLS, CDR2 YYNGEE. This CDR3 spans 16 amino acids. The CDR3 nucleotides are TGTGCCAGCAACCCAAGAGGGGGGGACACCTACAATGAGCAGTTCTTC. As protein: CASNPRGGDTYNEQFF. The complete variable domain, with remaining parts taken from reference TRBV9 and TRBJ2-1, reads DSGVTQTPKHLITATGQRVTLRCSPRSGDLSVYWYQQSLDQGLQFLIQYYNGEERAKGNILERFSAQQFPDLHSELNLSSLELGDSALYFCASNPRGGDTYNEQFFGPGTRLTVL.